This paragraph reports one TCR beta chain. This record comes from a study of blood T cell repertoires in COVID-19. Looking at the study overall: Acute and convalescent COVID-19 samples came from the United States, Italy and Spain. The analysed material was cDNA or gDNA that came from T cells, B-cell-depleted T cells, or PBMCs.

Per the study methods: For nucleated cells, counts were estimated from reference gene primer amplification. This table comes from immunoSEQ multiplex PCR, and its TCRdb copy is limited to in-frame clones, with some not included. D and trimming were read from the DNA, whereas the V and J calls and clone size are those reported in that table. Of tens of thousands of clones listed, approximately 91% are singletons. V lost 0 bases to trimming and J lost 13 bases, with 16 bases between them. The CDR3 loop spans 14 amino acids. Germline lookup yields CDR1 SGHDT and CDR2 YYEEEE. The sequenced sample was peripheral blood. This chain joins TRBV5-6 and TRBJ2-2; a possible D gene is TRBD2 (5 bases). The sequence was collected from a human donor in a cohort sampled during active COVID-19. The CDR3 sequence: CASSLVNPGERLFF. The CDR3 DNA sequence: TGTGCCAGCAGCTTGGTTAACCCCGGGGAGAGGCTGTTTTTT. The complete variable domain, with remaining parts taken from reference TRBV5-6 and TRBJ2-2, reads DAGVTQSPTHLIKTRGQQVTLRCSPKSGHDTVSWYQQALGQGPQFIFQYYEEEERQRGNFPDRFSGHQFPNYSSELNVNALLLGDSALYLCASSLVNPGERLFFGEGSRLTVL.